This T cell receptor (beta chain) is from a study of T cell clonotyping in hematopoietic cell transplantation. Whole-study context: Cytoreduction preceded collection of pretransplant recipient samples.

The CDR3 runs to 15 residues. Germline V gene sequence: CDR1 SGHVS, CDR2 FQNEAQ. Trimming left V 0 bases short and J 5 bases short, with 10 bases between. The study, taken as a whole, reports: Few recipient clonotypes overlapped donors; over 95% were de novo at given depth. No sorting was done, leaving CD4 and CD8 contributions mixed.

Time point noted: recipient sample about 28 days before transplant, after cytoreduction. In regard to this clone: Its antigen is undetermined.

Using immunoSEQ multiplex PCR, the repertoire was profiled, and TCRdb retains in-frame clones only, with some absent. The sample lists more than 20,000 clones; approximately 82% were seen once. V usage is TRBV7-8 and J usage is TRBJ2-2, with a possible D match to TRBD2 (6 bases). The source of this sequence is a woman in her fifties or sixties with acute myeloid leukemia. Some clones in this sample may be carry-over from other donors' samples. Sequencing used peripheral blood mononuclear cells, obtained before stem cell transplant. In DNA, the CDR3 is TGTGCCAGCAGCTTAGCCCTCGGGGGAACCGGGGAGCTGTTTTTT. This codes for CASSLALGGTGELFF.